Sequencing of this TCR beta chain was carried out in a study of PD-1 blockade in classical Hodgkin lymphoma. Each of the patients experienced relapse following autologous stem cell transplantation, and their brentuximab vedotin exposure differed. A word on this clone: Its target is unknown.

Sequenced by immunoSEQ multiplex PCR; TCRdb stores in-frame clones only, minus some. Among roughly 150,000 clones listed, about 81% were seen once. Overall study results and limits: Baseline TCR diversity was reportedly lower in newly diagnosed patients than in healthy donors. It was reported as lower still in relapsed/refractory patients. Some patients began nivolumab under 1 year after ASCT. These patients were excluded from later analyses.

The receptor's source is a human donor with classical Hodgkin lymphoma. The sequencing here drew on peripheral blood mononuclear cells (PBMCs), taken before the second cycle of nivolumab.

For the CDR3, the DNA is TGTGCCAGCAGCCAAGACTCAGTGGGGCGGGGTCCCTACGAGCAGTACTTC. The encoded protein is CASSQDSVGRGPYEQYF. The gene calls are TRBV4-2 and TRBJ2-7, with D perhaps matching TRBD2 (6 bases). This CDR3 is built from 17 residues. The germline V gene has CDR1 LGHNA and CDR2 YNFKEQ. Trimming shortened V by 0 bases and J by 2 bases, and 17 bases separated the two germline ends.